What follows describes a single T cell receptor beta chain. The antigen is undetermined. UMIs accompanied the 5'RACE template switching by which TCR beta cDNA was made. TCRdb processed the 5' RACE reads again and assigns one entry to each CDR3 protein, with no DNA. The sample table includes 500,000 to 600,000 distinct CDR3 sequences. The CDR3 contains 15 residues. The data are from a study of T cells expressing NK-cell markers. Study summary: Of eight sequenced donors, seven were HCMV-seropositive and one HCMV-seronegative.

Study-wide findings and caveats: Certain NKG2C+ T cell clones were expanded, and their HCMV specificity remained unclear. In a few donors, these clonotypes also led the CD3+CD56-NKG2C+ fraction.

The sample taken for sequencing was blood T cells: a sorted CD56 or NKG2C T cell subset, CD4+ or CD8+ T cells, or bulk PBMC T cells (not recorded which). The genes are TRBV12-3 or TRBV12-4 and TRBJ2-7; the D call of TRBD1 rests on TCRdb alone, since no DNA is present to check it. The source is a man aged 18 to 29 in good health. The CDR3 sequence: CASSLFGGPRDEQYF.